This T cell receptor beta chain emerged from a study of shared clonotypes between healthy human individuals. V was clipped by 4 bases and J by 7 bases, with 13 bases between them. Germline loops: CDR1 LNHDA, CDR2 SQIVND (reference sequence). This CDR3 contains 14 residues. In the source study's methods: Quality scores were absent from the junction-only immunoSEQ sequences, so filtering differed. Clones were read by immunoSEQ multiplex PCR, and TCRdb kept only the in-frame ones, dropping some. V and J calls plus clone size are reproduced from that table; the DNA served to infer D and trimming. The data contain approximately 1.9 million clones, just over 90% of them singletons. CD8 cells regarded as naive lacked CD45RO, were positively chosen for CCR7, and omitted terminally differentiated effector memory CD45RA+ cells.

This chain joins TRBV19 and TRBJ2-2; a possible D gene is TRBD1 (5 bases). Sequenced: naive CD8+ T cells from PBMCs. This receptor was taken from a young man in good health. Some clones in this sample may be carry-over from other donors' samples. CDR3 DNA: TGTGCCAGTAGTAGGCAGGGTTGGGACGGGGAGCTGTTTTTT. This gives the protein CASSRQGWDGELFF.